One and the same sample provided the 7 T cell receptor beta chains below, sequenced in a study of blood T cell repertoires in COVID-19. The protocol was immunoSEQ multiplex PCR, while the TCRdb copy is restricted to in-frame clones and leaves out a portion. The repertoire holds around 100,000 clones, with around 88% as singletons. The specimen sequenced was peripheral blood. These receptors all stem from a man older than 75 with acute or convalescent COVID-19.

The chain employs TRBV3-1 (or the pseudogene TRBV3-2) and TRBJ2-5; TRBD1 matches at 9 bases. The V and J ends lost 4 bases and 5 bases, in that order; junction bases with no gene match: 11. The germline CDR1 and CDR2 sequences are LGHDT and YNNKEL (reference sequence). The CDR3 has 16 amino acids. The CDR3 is CASSPNTGGRRETQYF. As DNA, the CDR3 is TGTGCCAGCAGCCCGAATACAGGGGGCAGACGGGAGACCCAGTACTTC.

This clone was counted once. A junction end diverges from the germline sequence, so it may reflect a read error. CDR3 region: CASKDGGSRDTQYF. Here the CDR3 DNA reads TGTGCCAGCAAGGACGGGGGTAGCAGAGATACGCAGTATTTT. The V and J genes are TRBV28 and TRBJ2-3, with D possibly matching TRBD2 (6 bases). CDR1 and CDR2 from the germline V gene are MDHEN and SYDVKM. The CDR3 has 14 residues. Together with reference TRBV28 and TRBJ2-3, the CDR3 gives the full variable domain: DVKVTQSSRYLVKRTGEKVFLECVQDMDHENMFWYRQDPGLGLRLIYFSYDVKMKEKGDIPEGYSVSREKKERFSLILESASTNQTSMYLCASKDGGSRDTQYFGPGTRLTVL.

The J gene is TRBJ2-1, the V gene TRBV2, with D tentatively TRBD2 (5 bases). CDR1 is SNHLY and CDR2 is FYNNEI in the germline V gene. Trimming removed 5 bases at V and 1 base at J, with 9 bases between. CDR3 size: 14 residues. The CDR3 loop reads CASSLGNSYNEQFF. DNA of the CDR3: TGTGCCAGCAGTCTCGGGAATTCCTACAATGAGCAGTTCTTC.

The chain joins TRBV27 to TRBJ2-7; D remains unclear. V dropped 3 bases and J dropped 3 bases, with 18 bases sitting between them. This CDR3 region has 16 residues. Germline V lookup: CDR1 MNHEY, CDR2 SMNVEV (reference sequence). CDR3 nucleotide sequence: TGTGCCAGCAGTTTGGCCCTGGCTCCCTCCTTCTACGAGCAGTACTTC. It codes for CASSLALAPSFYEQYF.

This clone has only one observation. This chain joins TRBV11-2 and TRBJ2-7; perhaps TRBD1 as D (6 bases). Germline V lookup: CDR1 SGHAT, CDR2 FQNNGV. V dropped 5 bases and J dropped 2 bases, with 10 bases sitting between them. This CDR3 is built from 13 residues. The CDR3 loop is CASSRTVTYEQYF. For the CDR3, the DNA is TGTGCCAGCAGCCGGACAGTTACCTACGAGCAGTACTTC.

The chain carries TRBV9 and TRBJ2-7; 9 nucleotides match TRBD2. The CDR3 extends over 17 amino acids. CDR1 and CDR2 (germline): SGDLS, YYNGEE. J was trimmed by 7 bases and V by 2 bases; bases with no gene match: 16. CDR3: CASSVNFGAGGPGEQYF. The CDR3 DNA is TGTGCCAGCAGCGTTAATTTTGGCGCGGGAGGGCCTGGAGAGCAGTACTTC.

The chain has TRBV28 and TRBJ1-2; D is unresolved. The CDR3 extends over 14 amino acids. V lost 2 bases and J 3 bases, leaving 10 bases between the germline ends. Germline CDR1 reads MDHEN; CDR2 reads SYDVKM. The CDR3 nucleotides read TGTGCCAGCAGTTTAGAGTCCCGGGACTATGGCTACACCTTC. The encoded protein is CASSLESRDYGYTF.